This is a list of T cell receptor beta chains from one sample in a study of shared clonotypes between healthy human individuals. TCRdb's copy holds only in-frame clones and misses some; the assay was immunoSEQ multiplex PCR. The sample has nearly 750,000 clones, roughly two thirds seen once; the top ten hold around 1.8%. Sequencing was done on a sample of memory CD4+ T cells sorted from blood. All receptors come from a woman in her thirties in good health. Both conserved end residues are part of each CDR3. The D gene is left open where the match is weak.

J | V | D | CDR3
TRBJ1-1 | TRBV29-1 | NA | CSVVRTDMNTEAFF
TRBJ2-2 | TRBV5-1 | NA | CASSLDRAGRVPGELFF
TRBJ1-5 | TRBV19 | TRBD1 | CASSRRQGNNNQPQHF
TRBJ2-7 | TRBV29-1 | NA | CSVGSGQSRDGQYF
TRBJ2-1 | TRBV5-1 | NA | CASSTGPGSYNEQFF
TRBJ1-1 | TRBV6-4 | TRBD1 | CASSVQGDTEAFF
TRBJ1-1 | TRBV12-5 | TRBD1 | CASAGTGITEAFF
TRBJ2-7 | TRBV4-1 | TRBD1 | CASSHAGQVSYEQYF
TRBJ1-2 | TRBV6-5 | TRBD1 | CASSYSADRVYGYTF
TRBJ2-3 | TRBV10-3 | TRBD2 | CAISAGREGIDTQYF
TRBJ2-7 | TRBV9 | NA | CASSVGGGTYEQYF
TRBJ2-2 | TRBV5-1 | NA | CASSLGLKNTGELFF
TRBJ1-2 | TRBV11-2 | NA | CASSTRDTQYGYTF
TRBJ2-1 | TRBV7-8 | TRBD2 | CASSRPRTSGEQFF
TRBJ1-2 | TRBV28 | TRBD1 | CASSLWQGAYYGYTF